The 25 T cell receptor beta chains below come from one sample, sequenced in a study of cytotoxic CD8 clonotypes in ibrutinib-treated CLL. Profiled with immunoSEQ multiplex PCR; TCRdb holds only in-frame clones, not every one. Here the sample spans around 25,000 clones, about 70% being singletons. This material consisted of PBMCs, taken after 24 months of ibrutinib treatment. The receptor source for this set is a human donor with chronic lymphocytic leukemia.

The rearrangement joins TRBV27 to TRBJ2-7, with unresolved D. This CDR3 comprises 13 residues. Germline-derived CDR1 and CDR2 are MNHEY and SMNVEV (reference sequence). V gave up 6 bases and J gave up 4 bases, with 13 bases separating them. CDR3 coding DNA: TGTGCCAGCAGCCGTTTTTTAGGGTACGAGCAGTACTTC. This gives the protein CASSRFLGYEQYF.

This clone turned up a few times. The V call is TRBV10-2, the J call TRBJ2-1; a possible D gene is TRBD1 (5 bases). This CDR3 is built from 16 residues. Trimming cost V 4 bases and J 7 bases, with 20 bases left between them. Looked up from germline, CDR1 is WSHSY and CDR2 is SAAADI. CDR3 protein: CASSVGLGLRLNEQFF. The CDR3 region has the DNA TGCGCCAGCAGTGTGGGGCTGGGTCTCCGGTTAAATGAGCAGTTCTTC.

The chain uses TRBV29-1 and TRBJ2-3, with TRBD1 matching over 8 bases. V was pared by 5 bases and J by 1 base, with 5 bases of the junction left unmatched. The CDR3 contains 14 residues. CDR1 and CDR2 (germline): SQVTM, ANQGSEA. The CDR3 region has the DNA TGCAGCGTTCGCAGGGGGCCTGGCACAGATACGCAGTATTTT. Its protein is CSVRRGPGTDTQYF.

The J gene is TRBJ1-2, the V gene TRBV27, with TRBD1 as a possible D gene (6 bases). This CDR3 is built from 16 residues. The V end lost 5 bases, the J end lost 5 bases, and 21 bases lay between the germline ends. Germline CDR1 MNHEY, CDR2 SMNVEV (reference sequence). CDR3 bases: TGTGCCAGCAGTCCTTATTGGACAGCTAAGGGTTATGGCTACACCTTC. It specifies CASSPYWTAKGYGYTF.

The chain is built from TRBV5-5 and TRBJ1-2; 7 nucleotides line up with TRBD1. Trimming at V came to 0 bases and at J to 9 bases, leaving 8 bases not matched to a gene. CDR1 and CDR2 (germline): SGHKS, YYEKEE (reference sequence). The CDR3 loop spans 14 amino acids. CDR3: CASSLGQGPMSYTF. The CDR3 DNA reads TGTGCCAGCAGCTTGGGACAGGGACCTATGAGCTACACCTTC.

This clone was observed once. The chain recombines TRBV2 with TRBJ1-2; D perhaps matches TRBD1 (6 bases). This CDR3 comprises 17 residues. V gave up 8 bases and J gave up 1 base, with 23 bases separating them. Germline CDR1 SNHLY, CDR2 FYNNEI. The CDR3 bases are TGTGCCAGCTACAAGAGAGGGGTACAGGGTGATAACTATGGCTACACCTTC. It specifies CASYKRGVQGDNYGYTF.

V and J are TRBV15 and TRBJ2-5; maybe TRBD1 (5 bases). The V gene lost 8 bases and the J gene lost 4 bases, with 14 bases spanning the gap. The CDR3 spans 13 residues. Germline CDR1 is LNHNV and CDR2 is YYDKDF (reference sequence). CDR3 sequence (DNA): TGTGCCACCGGGGCCAGGTCACTAGAGACCCAGTACTTC. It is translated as CATGARSLETQYF.

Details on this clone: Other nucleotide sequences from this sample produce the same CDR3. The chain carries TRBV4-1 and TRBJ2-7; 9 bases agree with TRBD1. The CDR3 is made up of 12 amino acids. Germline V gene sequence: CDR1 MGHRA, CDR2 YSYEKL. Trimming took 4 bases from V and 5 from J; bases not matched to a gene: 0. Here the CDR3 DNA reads TGCGCCAGCAGCCGACAGGGGGACGAGCAGTACTTC. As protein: CASSRQGDEQYF.

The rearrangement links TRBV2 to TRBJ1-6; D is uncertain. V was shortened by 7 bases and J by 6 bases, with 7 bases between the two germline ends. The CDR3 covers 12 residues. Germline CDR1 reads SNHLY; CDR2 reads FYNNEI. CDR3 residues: CASKQFNSPLHF. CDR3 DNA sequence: TGTGCCAGCAAACAGTTTAATTCACCCCTCCACTTT.

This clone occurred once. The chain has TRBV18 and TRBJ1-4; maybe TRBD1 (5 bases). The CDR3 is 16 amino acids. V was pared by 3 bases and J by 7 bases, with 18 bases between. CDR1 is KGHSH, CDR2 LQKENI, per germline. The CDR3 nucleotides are TGTGCCAGCTCACCGTCGCCCAACAATGGGGGTGAAAAACTGTTTTTT. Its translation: CASSPSPNNGGEKLFF. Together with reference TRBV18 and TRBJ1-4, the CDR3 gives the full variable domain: NAGVMQNPRHLVRRRGQEARLRCSPMKGHSHVYWYRQLPEEGLKFMVYLQKENIIDESGMPKERFSAEFPKEGPSILRIQQVVRGDSAAYFCASSPSPNNGGEKLFFGSGTQLSVL.

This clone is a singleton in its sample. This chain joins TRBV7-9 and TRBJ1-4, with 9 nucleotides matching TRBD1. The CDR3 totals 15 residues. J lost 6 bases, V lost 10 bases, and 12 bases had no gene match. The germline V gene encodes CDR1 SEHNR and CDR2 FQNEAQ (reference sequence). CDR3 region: CATGTGTSLHEKLFF. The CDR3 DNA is TGTGCCACCGGGACAGGGACCTCTCTACATGAAAAACTGTTTTTT.

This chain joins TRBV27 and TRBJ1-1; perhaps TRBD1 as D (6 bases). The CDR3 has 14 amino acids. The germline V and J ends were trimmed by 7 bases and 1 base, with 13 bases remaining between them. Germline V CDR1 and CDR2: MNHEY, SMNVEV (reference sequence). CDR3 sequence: CASTLLQGNTEAFF. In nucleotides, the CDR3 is TGTGCCAGCACCCTACTACAGGGGAACACTGAAGCTTTCTTT.

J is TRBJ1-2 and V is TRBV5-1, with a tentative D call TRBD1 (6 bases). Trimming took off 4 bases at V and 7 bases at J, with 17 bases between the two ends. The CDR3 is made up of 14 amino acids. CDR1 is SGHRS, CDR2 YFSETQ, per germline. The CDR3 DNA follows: TGCGCCAGCAGCCCATCCGGGACAATGAGTGGCTACACCTTC. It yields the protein CASSPSGTMSGYTF.

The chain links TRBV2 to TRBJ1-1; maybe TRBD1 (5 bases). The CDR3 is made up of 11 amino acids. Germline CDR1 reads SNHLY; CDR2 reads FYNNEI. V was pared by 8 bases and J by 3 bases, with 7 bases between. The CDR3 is CASRGDTEAFF. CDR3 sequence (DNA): TGTGCCAGCCGGGGGGACACTGAAGCTTTCTTT.

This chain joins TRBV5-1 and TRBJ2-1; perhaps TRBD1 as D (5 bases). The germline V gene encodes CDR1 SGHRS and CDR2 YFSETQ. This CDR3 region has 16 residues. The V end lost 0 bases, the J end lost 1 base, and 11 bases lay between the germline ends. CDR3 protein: CASSLVGAGSYNEQFF. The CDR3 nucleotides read TGCGCCAGCAGCTTGGTTGGGGCCGGTTCCTACAATGAGCAGTTCTTC.

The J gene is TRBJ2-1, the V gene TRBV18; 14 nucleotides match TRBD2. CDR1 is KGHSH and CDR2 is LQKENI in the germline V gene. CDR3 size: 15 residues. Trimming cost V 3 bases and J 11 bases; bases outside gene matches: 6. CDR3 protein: CASSPIGTSGGQQFF. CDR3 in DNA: TGTGCCAGCTCACCGATAGGGACTAGCGGGGGACAGCAGTTCTTC. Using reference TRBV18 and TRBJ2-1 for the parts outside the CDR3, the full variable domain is NAGVMQNPRHLVRRRGQEARLRCSPMKGHSHVYWYRQLPEEGLKFMVYLQKENIIDESGMPKERFSAEFPKEGPSILRIQQVVRGDSAAYFCASSPIGTSGGQQFFGPGTRLTVL.

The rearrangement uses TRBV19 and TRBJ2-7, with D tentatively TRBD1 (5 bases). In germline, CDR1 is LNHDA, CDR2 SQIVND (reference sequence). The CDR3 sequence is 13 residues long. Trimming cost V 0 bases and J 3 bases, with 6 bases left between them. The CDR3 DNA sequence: TGTGCCAGTAGTATAGACAGGGACTACGAGCAGTACTTC. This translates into CASSIDRDYEQYF.

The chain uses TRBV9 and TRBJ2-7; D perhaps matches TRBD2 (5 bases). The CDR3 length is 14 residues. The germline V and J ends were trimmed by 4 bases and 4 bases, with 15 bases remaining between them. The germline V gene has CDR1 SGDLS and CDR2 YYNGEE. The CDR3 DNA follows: TGTGCCAGCAGCAGAGGACTCGTGCCTTACGAGCAGTACTTC. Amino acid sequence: CASSRGLVPYEQYF.

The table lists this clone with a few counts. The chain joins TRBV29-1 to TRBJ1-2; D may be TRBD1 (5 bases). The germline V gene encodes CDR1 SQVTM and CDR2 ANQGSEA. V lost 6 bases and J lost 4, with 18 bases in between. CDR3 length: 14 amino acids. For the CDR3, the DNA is TGCAGCGTCCCCCCGGGACCTCGAGCCTATGGCTACACCTTC. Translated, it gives CSVPPGPRAYGYTF.

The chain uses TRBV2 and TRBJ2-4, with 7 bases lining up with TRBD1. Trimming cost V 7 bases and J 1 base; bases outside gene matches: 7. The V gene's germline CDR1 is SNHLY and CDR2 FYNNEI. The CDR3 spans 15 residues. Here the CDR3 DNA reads TGTGCCAGCAATAGGGACAGACCTGCCAAAAACATTCAGTACTTC. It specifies CASNRDRPAKNIQYF.

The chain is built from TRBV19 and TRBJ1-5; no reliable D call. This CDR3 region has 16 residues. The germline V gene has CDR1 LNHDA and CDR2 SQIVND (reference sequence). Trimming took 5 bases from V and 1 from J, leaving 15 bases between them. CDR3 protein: CASSFPGRSSNQPQHF. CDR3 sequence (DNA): TGTGCCAGTAGTTTCCCCGGACGGTCAAGCAATCAGCCCCAGCATTTT. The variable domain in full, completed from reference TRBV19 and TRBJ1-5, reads DGGITQSPKYLFRKEGQNVTLSCEQNLNHDAMYWYRQDPGQGLRLIYYSQIVNDFQKGDIAEGYSVSREKKESFPLTVTSAQKNPTAFYLCASSFPGRSSNQPQHFGDGTRLSIL.

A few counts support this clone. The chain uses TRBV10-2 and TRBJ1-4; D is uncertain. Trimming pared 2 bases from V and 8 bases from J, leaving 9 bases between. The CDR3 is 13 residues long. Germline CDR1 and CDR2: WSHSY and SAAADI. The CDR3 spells CASSETVGEKLFF. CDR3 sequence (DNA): TGCGCCAGCAGTGAGACGGTCGGGGAAAAACTGTTTTTT.

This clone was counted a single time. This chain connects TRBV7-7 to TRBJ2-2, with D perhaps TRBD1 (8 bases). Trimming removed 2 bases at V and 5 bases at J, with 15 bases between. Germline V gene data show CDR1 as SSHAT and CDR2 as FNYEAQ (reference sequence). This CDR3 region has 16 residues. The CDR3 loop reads CASSLRTGRGTGELFF. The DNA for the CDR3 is TGTGCCAGCAGCTTACGGACAGGGAGGGGTACCGGGGAGCTGTTTTTT.

The CDR3 DNA reads TGTGCCAGCAGTTACAGACTCAATCAGCCCCAGCATTTT. Its translation: CASSYRLNQPQHF. The rearrangement links TRBV27 to TRBJ1-5; no reliable D call. CDR1 and CDR2 from the germline V gene are MNHEY and SMNVEV (reference sequence). The length of the CDR3 is 13 residues. V gave up 4 bases and J gave up 3 bases, with 7 bases separating them.

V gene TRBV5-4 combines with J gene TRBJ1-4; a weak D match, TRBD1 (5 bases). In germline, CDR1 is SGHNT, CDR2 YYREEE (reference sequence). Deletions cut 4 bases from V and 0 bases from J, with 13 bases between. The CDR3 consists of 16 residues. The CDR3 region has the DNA TGTGCCAGCAGCGGCGGGACGCCTGCAACTAATGAAAAACTGTTTTTT. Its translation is CASSGGTPATNEKLFF.